A single sample gave rise to the 26 T cell receptor beta chains below, sequenced in a study of monozygotic twins with inflammatory bowel disease. TCRdb reprocessed the 5' RACE reads, keeping one entry per CDR3 protein, no DNA. The repertoire shows 350,000 to 500,000 distinct CDR3 sequences; the top ten hold about 2.2%. Sequenced sample: blood. The receptors derive from a human donor with ulcerative colitis or Crohn's disease, or a healthy co-twin of an affected twin (not recorded which).

The chain carries TRBV5-1 and TRBJ2-2. The CDR3 is 15 residues long. Germline V lookup: CDR1 SGHRS, CDR2 YFSETQ. CDR3: CASSLTELNTGELFF.

J is TRBJ1-1 and V is TRBV10-3. CDR3 length equals 12 residues. Germline loops: CDR1 ENHRY, CDR2 SYGVKD. The chain's CDR3 is CAISVDTFEAFF.

The rearrangement uses TRBV12-3 or TRBV12-4 and TRBJ2-1; no DNA is available, so the TRBD1 call from TCRdb remains unchecked. The CDR3 has 16 amino acids. The chain's CDR3 is CASSTQGQIYYNEQFF.

The V call is TRBV10-3, the J call TRBJ2-1. This CDR3 has 12 amino acids. Germline assignment: CDR1 ENHRY and CDR2 SYGVKD. The CDR3: CAIKDYFNEQFF.

This chain joins TRBV9 and TRBJ1-2; checking the TCRdb D call of TRBD1 is not possible without DNA. The CDR3 extends over 15 amino acids. In germline, CDR1 is SGDLS, CDR2 YYNGEE. The CDR3 loop reads CASSVGVDTGYGYTF.

This chain connects TRBV5-6 to TRBJ1-1; there is no DNA to check the TCRdb D call of TRBD1. CDR1 and CDR2 from the germline V gene are SGHDT and YYEEEE. The CDR3 contains 14 residues. CDR3 loop: CASSETQGTTEAFF.

This chain joins TRBV20-1 and TRBJ1-6; TCRdb lists TRBD1, though no DNA is available to test this call. This CDR3 contains 16 residues. Germline lookup yields CDR1 DFQATT and CDR2 SNEGSKA (reference sequence). This CDR3 reads CSARDGRTGLNSPLHF.

J is TRBJ2-2 and V is TRBV24-1; without DNA, the TCRdb call of TRBD1 cannot be checked. There are 17 residues in the CDR3. Germline CDR1 and CDR2: KGHDR and SFDVKD. CDR3 residues: CATSDSGQGPTTGELFF.

The V and J genes are TRBV5-1 and TRBJ2-3; TCRdb designates TRBD2, a call that cannot be tested without DNA. Per the germline V gene, CDR1 is SGHRS and CDR2 is YFSETQ. This CDR3 has 15 amino acids. CDR3 in amino acids: CASSLGDSWLDTQYF. Looking up the rest from reference TRBV5-1 and TRBJ2-3 gives the full variable domain: KAGVTQTPRYLIKTRGQQVTLSCSPISGHRSVSWYQQTPGQGLQFLFEYFSETQRNKGNFPGRFSGRQFSNSRSEMNVSTLELGDSALYLCASSLGDSWLDTQYFGPGTRLTVL.

The chain links TRBV7-2 to TRBJ2-1; absent DNA, TCRdb's TRBD1 call cannot be checked. CDR3 length: 13 residues. Per the germline V gene, CDR1 is SGHTA and CDR2 is FQGNSA. This CDR3 is CASSVHQGNEQFF.

CDR3 protein: CASSLWTGGTKNNQYF. The chain has TRBV5-6 and TRBJ2-4; TCRdb returns TRBD1, unconfirmable since there is no DNA. This CDR3 is built from 16 residues. Germline V gives CDR1 SGHDT, CDR2 YYEEEE.

The V gene is TRBV4-1, the J gene TRBJ1-1; TCRdb proposes TRBD1, but this gene call is untestable without DNA. CDR1 and CDR2 (germline): MGHRA, YSYEKL. CDR3 length: 14 residues. CDR3 sequence: CASSLKTGGTEAFF.

This rearrangement joins TRBV20-1 to TRBJ1-4; the D gene TCRdb calls, TRBD1, cannot be checked with no DNA. This CDR3 is 15 amino acids long. The germline CDR1 and CDR2 sequences are DFQATT and SNEGSKA (reference sequence). The CDR3 spells CSASRRGLTNEKLFF.

This chain connects TRBV15 to TRBJ1-6. The CDR3 runs 14 residues. The germline CDR1 and CDR2 sequences are LNHNV and YYDKDF (reference sequence). The chain's CDR3 is CATSRETRNSPLHF.

The chain employs TRBV18 and TRBJ2-5. This CDR3 region has 13 residues. CDR1 and CDR2 (germline): KGHSH, LQKENI. CDR3 sequence reads: CASSPRQKETQYF. Full variable domain (outside the CDR3, taken from reference TRBV18 and TRBJ2-5): NAGVMQNPRHLVRRRGQEARLRCSPMKGHSHVYWYRQLPEEGLKFMVYLQKENIIDESGMPKERFSAEFPKEGPSILRIQQVVRGDSAAYFCASSPRQKETQYFGPGTRLLVL.

The chain links TRBV18 to TRBJ2-5. The CDR3 sequence is 14 residues long. The germline CDR1 and CDR2 sequences are KGHSH and LQKENI. The CDR3 sequence: CASSPVGVQETQYF.

This sequence joins TRBV5-6 and TRBJ2-6. The CDR3 contains 14 residues. Germline CDR1 SGHDT, CDR2 YYEEEE. CDR3 in amino acids: CASSLRAGANVLTF.

CDR3 in amino acids: CASSVPGQVYEQYF. The chain has TRBV25-1 and TRBJ2-7; lacking DNA, the TRBD1 call made by TCRdb goes unchecked. The CDR3 totals 14 residues. CDR1 is MGHDK and CDR2 is SYGVNS in the germline V gene.

This sequence joins TRBV15 and TRBJ2-5. The germline CDR1 and CDR2 sequences are LNHNV and YYDKDF (reference sequence). The CDR3 extends over 12 amino acids. The CDR3 loop reads CATSREAGTQYF.

J is TRBJ2-1 and V is TRBV19; TCRdb lists TRBD2, though no DNA is available to test this call. The germline CDR1 and CDR2 sequences are LNHDA and SQIVND (reference sequence). The CDR3 consists of 15 residues. This CDR3 reads CARHPLAGGLYEQFF.

The chain employs TRBV5-1 and TRBJ2-3. Germline CDR1 and CDR2: SGHRS and YFSETQ. The CDR3 has 14 amino acids. The CDR3 sequence: CASSLELPTDTQYF.

This chain joins TRBV4-3 and TRBJ2-3; TCRdb proposes TRBD1, but this gene call is untestable without DNA. Germline V lookup: CDR1 LGHNA, CDR2 YSLEER. CDR3 size: 15 residues. Here the CDR3 reads CASSQQTGATDTQYF.

The CDR3 is CASSQDPGSTYEQYF. The chain links TRBV3-1 to TRBJ2-7. Germline V CDR1 and CDR2: LGHDT, YNNKEL (reference sequence). The CDR3 extends over 15 amino acids.

The genes are TRBV27 and TRBJ1-5; there is no DNA to check the TCRdb D call of TRBD1. The CDR3 runs to 15 residues. The germline gives CDR1 MNHEY, CDR2 SMNVEV (reference sequence). The CDR3 loop reads CASSRQLEGNQPQHF.

The rearrangement links TRBV3-1 to TRBJ2-5; the D gene TCRdb calls, TRBD2, cannot be checked with no DNA. From germline, CDR1 is LGHDT and CDR2 YNNKEL (reference sequence). There are 18 residues in the CDR3. This chain's CDR3 is CASSQRGTSGSFQETQYF.

This chain uses TRBV5-1 with TRBJ1-1; there is no DNA to check the TCRdb D call of TRBD1. The germline gives CDR1 SGHRS, CDR2 YFSETQ. This CDR3 has 16 amino acids. The CDR3 sequence: CASSLVPSAPGAEAFF.